This T cell receptor (beta chain) was found in a study of T cell repertoires in cytomegalovirus infection. Looking at the study overall: Recently identified HLA-C-restricted CMV epitopes were among the peptides used. TCR beta signatures that were public indicated CMV infection and matching HLA type.

Each CDR3 protein is one row after TCRdb ran MiXCR on the reads. The sample has a few hundred thousand distinct CDR3 sequences; roughly 43% are singletons. Whole-study results and caveats: Summed public TCR beta family frequency identified CMV carriers bearing the relevant HLA. Ex vivo responses were dominated by HLA-C-restricted CMV-specific TCR beta clonotypes.

This clonotype was recorded only once. The antigen remains unidentified. Material: cultured PBMCs, obtained from culture after CMV antigen stimulation. The origin of this receptor is a human donor in good health (CMV status not recorded). Some clones in this sample may be carry-over from other donors' samples.

The DNA for the CDR3 is TGTGCCAGCAGTGAAGCCGTTAACACTGAAGCTTTCTTT. Amino acid sequence: CASSEAVNTEAFF. The chain recombines TRBV6-1 with TRBJ1-1, with D unresolved. Trimming removed 0 bases from V and 2 bases from J, with 4 bases in between. The germline gives CDR1 MNHNS, CDR2 SASEGT. The CDR3 runs to 13 residues.